This T cell receptor beta chain was sequenced in a study of regulatory T cells in long-lasting Graves disease. General study points: Results may be inaccurate due to the small sample size. The number of shared public clonotypes was higher in persistent patients (fewer than 3,000) than new patients (around 890). With persistent disease, TRBV28, TRBJ1-2 and TRBJ2-5 were the favored segments.

Time point indicated: persistent/refractory GD, antithyroid drugs over 5 years with positive TRAb. RNA extracted from PBMCs served as the sequencing template. Both iRepertoire HTBI primers and Arm-PCR of CDR3 regions were used to build the TCR beta libraries. From the multiplex PCR reads, TCRdb called clonotypes with MiXCR, one entry per CDR3 protein. The data hold over 650,000 distinct CDR3 sequences, with 25% to 30% observed a single time. This clonotype was picked up a small number of times. Its antigen is as yet unknown. Germline V gives CDR1 DFQATT, CDR2 SNEGSKA (reference sequence). V shed 3 bases and J shed 3 bases, with 19 bases lying between them. CDR3 length: 16 residues.

The TCR sequence derives from a female donor with Graves disease. The V and J genes are TRBV20-1 and TRBJ2-3; D is unresolved. This specimen was peripheral blood mononuclear cells (PBMCs), taken when the disease was refractory, from a patient treated with antithyroid drugs. CDR3 protein: CSASESWAIGTDTQYF. CDR3 sequence (DNA): TGCAGTGCTAGCGAGTCGTGGGCTATCGGGACAGATACGCAGTATTTT.